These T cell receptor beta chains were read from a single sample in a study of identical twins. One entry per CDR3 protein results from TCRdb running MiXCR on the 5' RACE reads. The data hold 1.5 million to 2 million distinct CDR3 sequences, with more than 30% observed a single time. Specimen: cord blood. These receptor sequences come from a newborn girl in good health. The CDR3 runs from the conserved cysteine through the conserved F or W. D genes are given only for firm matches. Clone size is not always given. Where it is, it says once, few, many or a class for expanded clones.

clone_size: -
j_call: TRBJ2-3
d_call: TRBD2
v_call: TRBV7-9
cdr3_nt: TGTGCCAGCAGCAGTTACGCACAAGCGGGGGATACGCAGTATTTT
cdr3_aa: CASSSYAQAGDTQYF

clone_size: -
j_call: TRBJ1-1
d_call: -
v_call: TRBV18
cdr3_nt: TGTGCCAGCCGGGGAGGGGCGGAGAACACTGAAGCTTTCTTT
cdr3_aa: CASRGGAENTEAFF

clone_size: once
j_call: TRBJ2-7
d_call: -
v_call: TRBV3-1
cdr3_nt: TGTGCCAGCAGCCGGCTGCGCGGCTACGAGCAGTACTTC
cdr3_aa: CASSRLRGYEQYF

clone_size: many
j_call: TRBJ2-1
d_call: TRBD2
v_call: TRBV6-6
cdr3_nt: TGTGCCAGCAGGTCCACTAGCGGGAGCTCCTACAATGAGCAGTTCTTC
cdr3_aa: CASRSTSGSSYNEQFF

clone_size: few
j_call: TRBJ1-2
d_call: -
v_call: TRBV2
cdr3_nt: TGTGCCAGCAGCGTTTACTTAGGGGAGGGCTACACCTTC
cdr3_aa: CASSVYLGEGYTF

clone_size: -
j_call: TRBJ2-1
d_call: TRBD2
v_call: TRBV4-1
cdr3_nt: TGCGCCAGCAAAAGACTAGCGGGAGGGTACTATGAGCAGTTCTTC
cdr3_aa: CASKRLAGGYYEQFF

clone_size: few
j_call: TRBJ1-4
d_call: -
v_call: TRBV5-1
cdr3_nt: TGCGCCAGCAGCCCCGGTTGGGGGGCAACTAATGAAAAACTGTTTTTT
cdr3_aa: CASSPGWGATNEKLFF

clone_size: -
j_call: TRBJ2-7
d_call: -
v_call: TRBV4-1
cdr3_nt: TGCGCCAGCAGCCGCCTGTACATTTCCTCCTACGAGCAGTACTTC
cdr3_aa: CASSRLYISSYEQYF

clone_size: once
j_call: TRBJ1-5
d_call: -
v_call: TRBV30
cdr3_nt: TGTGCCTGGAGTACGCCTCCGGGCATCTCGAATCAGCCCCAGCATTTT
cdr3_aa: CAWSTPPGISNQPQHF

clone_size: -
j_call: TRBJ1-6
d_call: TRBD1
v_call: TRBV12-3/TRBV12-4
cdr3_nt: TGTGCCAGCAGCCGGGACAGGGTTCTACCCCTCCACTTT
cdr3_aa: CASSRDRVLPLHF

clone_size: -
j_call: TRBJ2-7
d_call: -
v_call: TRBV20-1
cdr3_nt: TGCAGTGCTAGAGATCCAGCGGGCGGGTCATACGAGCAGTACTTC
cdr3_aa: CSARDPAGGSYEQYF

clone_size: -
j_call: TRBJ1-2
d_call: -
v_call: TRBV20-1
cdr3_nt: TGCAGTGCCCCTGGGGGGGGGCGCGGTGGCTACACCTTC
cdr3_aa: CSAPGGGRGGYTF

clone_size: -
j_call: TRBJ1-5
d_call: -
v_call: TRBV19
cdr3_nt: TGTGCCAGTAGTCGGCTATATAGCAATCAGCCCCAGCATTTT
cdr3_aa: CASSRLYSNQPQHF

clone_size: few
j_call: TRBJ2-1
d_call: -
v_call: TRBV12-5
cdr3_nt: TGTGCTAGTGGCCTCCACAATGAGCAGTTCTTC
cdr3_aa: CASGLHNEQFF

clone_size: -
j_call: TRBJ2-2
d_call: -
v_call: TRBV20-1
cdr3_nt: TGCAGTGCTAGTCCCGGTAGGAACACCGGGGAGCTGTTTTTT
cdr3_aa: CSASPGRNTGELFF

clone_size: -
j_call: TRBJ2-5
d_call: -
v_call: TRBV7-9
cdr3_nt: TGTGCCAGCAGCTTCATTCCGCAAGAGACCCAGTACTTC
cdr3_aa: CASSFIPQETQYF

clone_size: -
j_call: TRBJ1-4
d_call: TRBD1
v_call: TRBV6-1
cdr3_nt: TGTGCCAGCGGGCAACAGGGGGCTGAAAAACTGTTTTTT
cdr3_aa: CASGQQGAEKLFF

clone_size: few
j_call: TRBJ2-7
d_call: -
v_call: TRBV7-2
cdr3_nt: TGTGTCAGCAGCTTACTAGGCTACAATGAGCAGTACTTC
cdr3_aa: CVSSLLGYNEQYF

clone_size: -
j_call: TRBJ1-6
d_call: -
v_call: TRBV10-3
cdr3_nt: TGTGCCATCAGTGAGAGGGGGAACTCCTATAATTCACCCCTCCACTTT
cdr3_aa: CAISERGNSYNSPLHF

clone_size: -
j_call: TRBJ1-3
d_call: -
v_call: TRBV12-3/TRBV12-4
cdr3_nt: TGTGCCAGCAGTGGCCCTCGTGGTGTCTCTGGAAACACCATATATTTT
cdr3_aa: CASSGPRGVSGNTIYF

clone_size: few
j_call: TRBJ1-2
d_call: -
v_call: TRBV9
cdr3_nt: TGTGCCAGCAGCCTCGCGGCTTTTAACTATGGCTACACCTTC
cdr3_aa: CASSLAAFNYGYTF

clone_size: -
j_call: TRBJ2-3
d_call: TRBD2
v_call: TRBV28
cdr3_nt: TGTGCCAGCAGCGACTTTAGCGGGAGATTTTTCACAGATACGCAGTATTTT
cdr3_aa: CASSDFSGRFFTDTQYF

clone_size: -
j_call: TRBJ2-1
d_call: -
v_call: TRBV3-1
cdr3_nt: TGTGCCAGCAGCCAAGAGAATAAGCGGTTAACTTTCAATGAGCAGTTCTTC
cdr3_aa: CASSQENKRLTFNEQFF

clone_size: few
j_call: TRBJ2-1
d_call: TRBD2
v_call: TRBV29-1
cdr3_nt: TGCAGCGTTGCACGGACTAGCGGGAGGGCCCCCTACAATGAGCAGTTCTTC
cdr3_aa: CSVARTSGRAPYNEQFF

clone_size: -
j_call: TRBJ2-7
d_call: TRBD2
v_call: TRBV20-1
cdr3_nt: TGCAGTGCTAGTGGGACTAGCGGGGGGTTCACCTACGAGCAGTACTTC
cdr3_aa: CSASGTSGGFTYEQYF

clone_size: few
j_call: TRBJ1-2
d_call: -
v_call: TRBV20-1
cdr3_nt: TGCAGTGCTAGAGATACGGCCCGCAGCTATGGCTACACCTTC
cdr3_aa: CSARDTARSYGYTF

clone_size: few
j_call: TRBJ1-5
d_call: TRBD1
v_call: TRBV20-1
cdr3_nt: TGCAGTGCTAGAGATTCTAGGACAGGCAACAATCAGCCCCAGCATTTT
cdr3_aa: CSARDSRTGNNQPQHF

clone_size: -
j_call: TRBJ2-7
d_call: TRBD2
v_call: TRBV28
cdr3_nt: TGTGCCAGCAGCTTTAGCGGGAGTATCTCCTACGAGCAGTACTTC
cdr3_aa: CASSFSGSISYEQYF

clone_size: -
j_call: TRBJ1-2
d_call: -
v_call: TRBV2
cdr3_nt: TGTGCCAGCAGTGGAGGTCAGGCAGGCTACACCTTC
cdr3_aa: CASSGGQAGYTF

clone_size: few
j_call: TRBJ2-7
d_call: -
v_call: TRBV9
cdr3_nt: TGTGCCAGCAGCGTAGGGACTCGCTCCTACAATGAGCAGTACTTC
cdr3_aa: CASSVGTRSYNEQYF

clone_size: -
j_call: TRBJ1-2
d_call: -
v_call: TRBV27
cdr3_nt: TGTGCCAGCAGTTTGGGGGCTCAGAACGGCTACACCTTC
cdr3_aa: CASSLGAQNGYTF

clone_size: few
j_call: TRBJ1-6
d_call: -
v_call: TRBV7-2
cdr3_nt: TGTGCCAGCAGCTTTGACAATTGGGCTATCGGTTCACCCCTCCACTTT
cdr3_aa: CASSFDNWAIGSPLHF

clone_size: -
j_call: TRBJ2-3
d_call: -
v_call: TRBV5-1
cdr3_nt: TGCGCCAGCAGCTTGGAACGGCCCTTCACAGATACGCAGTATTTT
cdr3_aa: CASSLERPFTDTQYF

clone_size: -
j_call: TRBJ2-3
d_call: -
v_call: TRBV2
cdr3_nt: TGTGCCAGCAGTGAAAACGGCATTCCGGAGGGGACAGATACGCAGTATTTT
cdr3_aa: CASSENGIPEGTDTQYF

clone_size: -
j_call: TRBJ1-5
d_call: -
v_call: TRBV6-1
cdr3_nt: TGTGCCAGCGAACGTTCCAATCAGCCCCAGCATTTT
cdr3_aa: CASERSNQPQHF

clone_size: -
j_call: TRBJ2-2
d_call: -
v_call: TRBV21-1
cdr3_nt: TGTGCCAGCAGCAAAGCGCGGGGCGGGGGAAACACCGGGGAGCTGTTTTTT
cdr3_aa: CASSKARGGGNTGELFF

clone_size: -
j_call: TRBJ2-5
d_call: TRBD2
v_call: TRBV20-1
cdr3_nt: TGCAGTGCTAGAAGGACTAGGGGCAATGAGCAGTACTTC
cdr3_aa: CSARRTRGNEQYF

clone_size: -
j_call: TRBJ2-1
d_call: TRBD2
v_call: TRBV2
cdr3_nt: TGTGCCAGCGGAGCCCCTAGCGGCTACAATGAGCAGTTCTTC
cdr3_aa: CASGAPSGYNEQFF

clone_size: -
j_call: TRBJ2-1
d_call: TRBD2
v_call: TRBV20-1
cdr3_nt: TGCAGTGCCTCACTAGCGGTTGAGCAGTTCTTC
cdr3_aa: CSASLAVEQFF

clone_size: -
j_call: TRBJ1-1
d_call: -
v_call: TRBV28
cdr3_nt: TGTGCCAGCAGAGCGCGATCCCCCAACACTGAAGCTTTCTTT
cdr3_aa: CASRARSPNTEAFF

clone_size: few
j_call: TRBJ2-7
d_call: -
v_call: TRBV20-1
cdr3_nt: TGCAGTGCTAGTCCGCGGGACGGTTACGAGCAGTACTTC
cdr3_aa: CSASPRDGYEQYF

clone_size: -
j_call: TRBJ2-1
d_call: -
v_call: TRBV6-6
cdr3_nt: TGTGCCAGCATTTGGTCCCGTGAGCAGTTCTTC
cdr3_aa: CASIWSREQFF

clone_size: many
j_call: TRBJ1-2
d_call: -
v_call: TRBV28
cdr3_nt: TGTGCCAGCAGCCCACCCGTGTATGGCTACACCTTC
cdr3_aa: CASSPPVYGYTF

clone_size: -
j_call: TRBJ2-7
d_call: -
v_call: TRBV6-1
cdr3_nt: TGTGCCAGCAGGGATTTTGGGGACAAAGCCTACGAGCAGTACTTC
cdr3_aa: CASRDFGDKAYEQYF

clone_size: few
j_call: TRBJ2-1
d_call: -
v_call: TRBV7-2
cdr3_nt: TGTGCCAGCAGCTTAGTGGGGCTTAACTATGAGCAGTTCTTC
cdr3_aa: CASSLVGLNYEQFF

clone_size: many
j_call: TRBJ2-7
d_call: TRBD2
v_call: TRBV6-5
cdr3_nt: TGTGCCAGCAGTTATGCTAGCGGGAGCTACGAGCAGTACTTC
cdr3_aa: CASSYASGSYEQYF

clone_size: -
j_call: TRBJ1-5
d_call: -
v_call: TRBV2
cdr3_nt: TGTGCCAGCAGTGAATCGGGAGGGAGCAATCAGCCCCAGCATTTT
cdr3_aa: CASSESGGSNQPQHF

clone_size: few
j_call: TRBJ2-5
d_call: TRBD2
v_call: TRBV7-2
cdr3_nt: TGTGCCAGCAGCGGAAGCGGGGGGGCCGGGGAGACCCAGTACTTC
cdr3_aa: CASSGSGGAGETQYF

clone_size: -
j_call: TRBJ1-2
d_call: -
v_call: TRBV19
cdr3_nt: TGTGCCAGTAGTATTGGGGGTAACGCCTATGGCTACACCTTC
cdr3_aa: CASSIGGNAYGYTF

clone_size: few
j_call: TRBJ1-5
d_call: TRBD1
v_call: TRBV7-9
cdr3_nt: TGTGCCAGCAGCCCACAGGGGGACCAGCCCCAGCATTTT
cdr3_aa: CASSPQGDQPQHF

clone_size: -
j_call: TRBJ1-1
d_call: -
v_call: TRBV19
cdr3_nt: TGTGCCAGTATGCCGGGAGTGAACACTGAAGCTTTCTTT
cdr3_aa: CASMPGVNTEAFF

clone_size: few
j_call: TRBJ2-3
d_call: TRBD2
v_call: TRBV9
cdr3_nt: TGTGCCAGCAGCGTGGGAGGGATCGGCACAGATACGCAGTATTTT
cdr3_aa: CASSVGGIGTDTQYF

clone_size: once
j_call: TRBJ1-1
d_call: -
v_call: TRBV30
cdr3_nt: TGTGCCTGGAGTCGAGGGAGGGCTGAAGCTTTCTTT
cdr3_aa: CAWSRGRAEAFF

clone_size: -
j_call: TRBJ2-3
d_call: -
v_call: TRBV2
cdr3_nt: TGTGCCAGCAGTGAACGGGACCCGGGGTCCACAGATACGCAGTATTTT
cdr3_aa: CASSERDPGSTDTQYF

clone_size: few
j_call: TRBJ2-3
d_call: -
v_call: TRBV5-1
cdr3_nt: TGCGCCAGCAGCGAATTAATCCAAAGCACAGATACGCAGTATTTT
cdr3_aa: CASSELIQSTDTQYF

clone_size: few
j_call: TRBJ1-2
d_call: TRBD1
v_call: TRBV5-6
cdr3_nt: TGCGCCAGCAGCTTGGAGACAGGGGACTATGGCTACACCTTC
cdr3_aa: CASSLETGDYGYTF